One sample yielded the 11 T cell receptor beta chains listed below, sequenced in a study of cytomegalovirus exposure and HLA in healthy donors. The PCR was carried out with 60 Vbeta primers and 13 Jbeta primers. TCRdb keeps only in-frame clones here, not all; method: immunoSEQ multiplex PCR. The table lists about 170,000 clones, approximately 72% of them singletons, with under 2.5% in the top ten. Material: PBMCs. These receptors originate from a human donor in good health.

In this sample, this clone turned up a few times. The sample holds other DNA sequences that translate to the same CDR3. The rearrangement joins TRBV5-1 to TRBJ1-1; 9 nucleotides line up with TRBD1. This CDR3 comprises 14 residues. Germline V gene sequence: CDR1 SGHRS, CDR2 YFSETQ. Trimming removed 3 bases from V and 3 bases from J; junction bases left unmatched: 3. The CDR3 DNA reads TGCGCCAGCAGCTGGGGACAGGGAGACACTGAAGCTTTCTTT. Its protein product is CASSWGQGDTEAFF. The entire variable domain, with the rest obtained from reference TRBV5-1 and TRBJ1-1, is as follows: KAGVTQTPRYLIKTRGQQVTLSCSPISGHRSVSWYQQTPGQGLQFLFEYFSETQRNKGNFPGRFSGRQFSNSRSEMNVSTLELGDSALYLCASSWGQGDTEAFFGQGTRLTVV.

This clone was seen a handful of times. One end of the junction does not line up with germline, which may come from a read error. V is TRBV7-7 and J is TRBJ2-2; maybe TRBD1 (5 bases). In germline, CDR1 is SSHAT, CDR2 FNYEAQ (reference sequence). The CDR3 sequence is 14 residues long. CDR3 DNA: TGTGCTAGCAGCCCCCGGACAAATGGCGGGGAGCTGTTTTTT. It encodes CASSPRTNGGELFF.

The V gene is TRBV18, the J gene TRBJ2-1; TRBD2 might be the D (6 bases). Germline values: CDR1 KGHSH, CDR2 LQKENI. The CDR3 totals 15 residues. Trimming took 4 bases from V and 1 from J, leaving 11 bases between them. The CDR3 coding sequence is TGTGCCAGCTCACTACTTGGGGGGTCCTACAATGAGCAGTTCTTC. Its protein product is CASSLLGGSYNEQFF.

This clone was found a few times. The chain joins TRBV10-3 to TRBJ2-7; 12 nucleotides agree with TRBD2. Germline V gives CDR1 ENHRY, CDR2 SYGVKD. The V and J ends lost 8 bases and 4 bases, in that order; junction bases with no gene match: 0. The CDR3 is made up of 12 amino acids. In DNA form, the CDR3 reads TGTGCCATCGGACTAGCGGGGTACGAGCAGTACTTC. It is translated as CAIGLAGYEQYF.

The J gene is TRBJ2-5, the V gene TRBV30; 9 positions match TRBD2. The V gene end was trimmed by 0 bases and the J gene end by 11 bases; junction bases not matched to a gene: 16. Looked up from germline, CDR1 is GTSNPN and CDR2 is SVGIG (reference sequence). The CDR3 totals 16 residues. The CDR3 nucleotides read TGTGCCTGGAGTGTGGATAGCGGGGGCCTTCTAAGGGAGCAGTACTTC. Translated, it gives CAWSVDSGGLLREQYF.

This clone has just one count. The genes are TRBV7-8 and TRBJ2-7; perhaps TRBD2 as D (6 bases). CDR3 size: 17 residues. Trimming shortened V by 5 bases and J by 3 bases, and 23 bases separated the two germline ends. Germline V lookup: CDR1 SGHVS, CDR2 FQNEAQ. CDR3 DNA: TGTGCCAGCAGCCCCTTAAGGGCGGGGTTAGGGTACTACGAGCAGTACTTC. Its translation is CASSPLRAGLGYYEQYF.

This chain joins TRBV5-4 and TRBJ2-3; 9 bases map to TRBD1. Germline loops: CDR1 SGHNT, CDR2 YYREEE (reference sequence). V trimming: 4 bases; J trimming: 3 bases; junction bases outside the gene matches: 6. CDR3 length: 15 amino acids. The DNA for the CDR3 is TGTGCCAGCAGCGCCCGGGACAGGGAAACAGATACGCAGTATTTT. This gives the protein CASSARDRETDTQYF. Together with reference TRBV5-4 and TRBJ2-3, the CDR3 gives the full variable domain: ETGVTQSPTHLIKTRGQQVTLRCSSQSGHNTVSWYQQALGQGPQFIFQYYREEENGRGNFPPRFSGLQFPNYSSELNVNALELDDSALYLCASSARDRETDTQYFGPGTRLTVL.

The V and J genes are TRBV30 and TRBJ1-1; D remains ambiguous. Germline V gene sequence: CDR1 GTSNPN, CDR2 SVGIG (reference sequence). Trimming cost V 2 bases and J 1 base, with 17 bases left between them. CDR3 length: 16 amino acids. CDR3 bases: TGTGCCTGGAGTCCTCCAATTATAACAAAGAACACTGAAGCTTTCTTT. Its protein product is CAWSPPIITKNTEAFF.

This clone was counted between two and nine times. This chain links TRBV13 with TRBJ2-3, with D uncertain. Between the trimmed V and J ends, which lost 2 bases and 5 bases, there was a span of 14 bases. Germline V gene lookup returns CDR1 PRHDT and CDR2 FYEKMQ (reference sequence). This CDR3 region has 15 residues. This CDR3 is CASSLNVPFLDTQYF. CDR3 coding DNA: TGTGCCAGCAGCTTAAATGTCCCTTTCTTAGATACGCAGTATTTT.

The J gene is TRBJ2-2, the V gene TRBV14, with 7 bases lining up with TRBD1. V dropped 4 bases and J dropped 7; count of bases not matched to a gene: 6. Germline CDR1 is SGHDN and CDR2 is FVKESK. The length of the CDR3 is 14 residues. CDR3 DNA: TGTGCCAGCAGCCTACAGGGGACGGACGGGGAGCTGTTTTTT. Translated, it gives CASSLQGTDGELFF.

This sequence joins TRBV4-1 and TRBJ1-2; possibly TRBD1 for D (5 bases). V lost 1 base, J lost 6 bases, and 15 bases lay in between. This CDR3 has 15 residues. CDR1 MGHRA and CDR2 YSYEKL come from the germline V gene. The CDR3 DNA is TGCGCCAGCAGCCAAGTGGGGCAGGGAACGGATGGCTACACCTTC. Protein: CASSQVGQGTDGYTF.